One and the same sample provided the 6 T cell receptor beta chains below, sequenced in a study of blood T cell repertoires in COVID-19. The protocol was immunoSEQ multiplex PCR, while the TCRdb copy is restricted to in-frame clones and leaves out a portion. The sample yields some 47,000 clones, over 75% seen once. Sequencing used peripheral blood. The receptors were gathered from a man between 65 and 85 years old with acute or convalescent COVID-19.

V is TRBV29-1 and J is TRBJ1-1; D perhaps matches TRBD1 (6 bases). This CDR3 region has 13 residues. With 4 bases removed from V and 4 bases from J, the gap between germline ends came to 13 bases. CDR1 is SQVTM and CDR2 is ANQGSEA in the germline V gene. DNA of the CDR3: TGCAGCGTTGCTAGGGGGAGTGGCACTGAAGCTTTCTTT. It is translated as CSVARGSGTEAFF.

This clone was seen a handful of times. V and J are TRBV4-3 and TRBJ2-5; TRBD1 matches at 7 bases. CDR1 is LGHNA and CDR2 is YSLEER in the germline V gene. This CDR3 region has 12 residues. V dropped 2 bases and J dropped 9; count of bases not matched to a gene: 3. The CDR3 bases are TGCGCCAGCAGCCAACCTAGGGGGCCCCAGTACTTC. Translated: CASSQPRGPQYF.

This clone was seen a single time. This sequence joins TRBV7-2 and TRBJ2-7, with D possibly matching TRBD2 (7 bases). Per germline, CDR1 SGHTA and CDR2 FQGNSA. Trimming shortened V by 2 bases and J by 3 bases, and 20 bases separated the two germline ends. The CDR3 consists of 17 residues. The CDR3 is CASSLRGARRFNYEQYF. For the CDR3, the DNA is TGTGCCAGCAGCTTACGGGGGGCGCGTAGGTTTAACTACGAGCAGTACTTC.

V gene TRBV4-1 combines with J gene TRBJ1-2, with D perhaps matching TRBD1 (6 bases). The germline gives CDR1 MGHRA, CDR2 YSYEKL. Trimming removed 0 bases at V and 8 bases at J, with 19 bases between. This CDR3 contains 16 residues. In DNA form, the CDR3 reads TGCGCCAGCAGCCAAGATCCAGGGCAGGGGTTGGGGGGCTACACCTTC. Translating gives CASSQDPGQGLGGYTF.

This clone was counted once. This sequence joins TRBV7-2 and TRBJ2-7; D might be TRBD1 (6 bases). The CDR3 totals 14 residues. Trimming pared 5 bases from V and 3 bases from J, leaving 14 bases between. Germline-derived CDR1 and CDR2 are SGHTA and FQGNSA. This CDR3 is CASSPPGGNYEQYF. In DNA, the CDR3 is TGTGCCAGCAGCCCCCCTGGGGGCAACTACGAGCAGTACTTC. The full variable domain, with the rest looked up from reference TRBV7-2 and TRBJ2-7, is GAGVSQSPSNKVTEKGKDVELRCDPISGHTALYWYRQSLGQGLEFLIYFQGNSAPDKSGLPSDRFSAERTGGSVSTLTIQRTQQEDSAVYLCASSPPGGNYEQYFGPGTRLTVT.

This clone was counted a single time. This chain connects TRBV4-1 to TRBJ2-7; tentatively, D is TRBD2 (6 bases). This CDR3 comprises 15 residues. Germline CDR1 reads MGHRA; CDR2 reads YSYEKL. Trimming took off 4 bases at V and 6 bases at J, with 19 bases between the two ends. The CDR3 DNA reads TGCGCCAGCAGCCCCCGGTGGGGACTTCATCCCGAGCAGTACTTC. Protein: CASSPRWGLHPEQYF.